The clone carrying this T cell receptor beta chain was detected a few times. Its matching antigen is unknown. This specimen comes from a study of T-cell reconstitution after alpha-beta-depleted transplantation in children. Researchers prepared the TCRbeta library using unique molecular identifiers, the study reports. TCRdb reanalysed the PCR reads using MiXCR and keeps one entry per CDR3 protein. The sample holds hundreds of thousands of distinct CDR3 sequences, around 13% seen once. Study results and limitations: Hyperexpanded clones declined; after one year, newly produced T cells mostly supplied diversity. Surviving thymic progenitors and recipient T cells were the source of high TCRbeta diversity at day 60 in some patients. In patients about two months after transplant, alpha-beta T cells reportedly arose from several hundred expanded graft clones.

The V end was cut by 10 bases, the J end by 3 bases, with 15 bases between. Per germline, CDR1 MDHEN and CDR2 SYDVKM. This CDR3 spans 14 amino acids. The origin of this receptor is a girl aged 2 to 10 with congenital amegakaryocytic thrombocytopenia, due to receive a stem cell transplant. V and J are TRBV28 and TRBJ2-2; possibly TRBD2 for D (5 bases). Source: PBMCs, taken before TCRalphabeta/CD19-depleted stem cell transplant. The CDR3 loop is CATDGVADTGELFF. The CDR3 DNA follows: TGTGCCACCGACGGGGTAGCAGACACCGGGGAGCTGTTTTTT.